Presented here are 21 T cell receptor beta chains from one specimen sequenced in a study of long-term antiretroviral therapy in people with HIV. Sequencing relied on immunoSEQ assay v3.0, run at survey level. Sequenced by immunoSEQ multiplex PCR; TCRdb stores in-frame clones only, minus some. Of around 25,000 clones listed, over 75% are singletons. The sequences come from unsorted PBMCs, collected 1.1 years before starting antiretroviral therapy. The receptors come from a woman younger than 45 with HIV.

The V and J genes are TRBV5-1 and TRBJ2-5, with D possibly called TRBD1 or TRBD2 (5 bases each). CDR1 SGHRS and CDR2 YFSETQ come from the germline V gene. Trimming stripped 0 bases from V and 4 bases from J, with 10 bases between. This CDR3 has 14 amino acids. The CDR3 DNA is TGCGCCAGCAGCTTGGTGCCAGGGACAGAGACCCAGTACTTC. Its translation: CASSLVPGTETQYF.

This clone was recorded once. V usage is TRBV5-1 and J usage is TRBJ2-2, with 10 bases aligning to TRBD1. V was clipped by 4 bases and J by 6 bases; unmatched bases: 6. Germline CDR1 reads SGHRS; CDR2 reads YFSETQ. The CDR3 totals 15 residues. CDR3 amino acids: CASSPRTGGSGELFF. The CDR3 DNA sequence: TGCGCCAGCAGCCCTCGGACAGGGGGGTCCGGGGAGCTGTTTTTT.

The genes are TRBV10-2 and TRBJ1-2; TRBD1 aligns across 7 bases. This CDR3 contains 12 residues. Trimming removed 6 bases from V and 6 bases from J; junction bases left unmatched: 4. CDR1 and CDR2 (germline): WSHSY, SAAADI. The CDR3 DNA sequence: TGCGCCAGCAGGGCGACAGGGAATGGCTACACCTTC. This encodes CASRATGNGYTF.

J is TRBJ1-1 and V is TRBV5-5; D is undetermined. Germline V gene data show CDR1 as SGHKS and CDR2 as YYEKEE (reference sequence). Trimming shortened V by 4 bases and J by 5 bases, and 15 bases separated the two germline ends. This CDR3 region has 14 residues. The CDR3 spells CASSNDQGATEAFF. CDR3 in DNA: TGTGCCAGCAGCAATGACCAAGGCGCTACTGAAGCTTTCTTT.

The chain recombines TRBV11-2 with TRBJ2-7; 9 bases are a match to TRBD2. The CDR3 consists of 16 residues. Germline V gene sequence: CDR1 SGHAT, CDR2 FQNNGV. The J segment lost 2 bases and the V segment lost 0 bases, leaving 5 bases of the junction unmatched. CDR3 DNA sequence: TGTGCCAGCAGCTTAGATCTGGCTAGCGGGGCCTACGAGCAGTACTTC. Its translation is CASSLDLASGAYEQYF.

The V and J genes are TRBV29-1 and TRBJ2-2; perhaps TRBD1 as D (5 bases). V was trimmed by 1 base and J by 2 bases, leaving 8 bases between them. CDR1 and CDR2 from the germline V gene are SQVTM and ANQGSEA. This CDR3 is built from 14 residues. CDR3 DNA sequence: TGCAGCGTTGAAGGCGACAGAAACACCGGGGAGCTGTTTTTT. This encodes CSVEGDRNTGELFF.

There are a few counts of this clone. V usage is TRBV27 and J usage is TRBJ1-2; D is unresolved. Germline V lookup: CDR1 MNHEY, CDR2 SMNVEV (reference sequence). V lost 6 bases and J 3 bases, leaving 20 bases between the germline ends. The CDR3 is 16 residues long. The DNA for the CDR3 is TGTGCCAGCAGCTCTGATGGGGTGCCTTCCGACTATGGCTACACCTTC. Protein sequence: CASSSDGVPSDYGYTF.

To note about this clone: The junction departs from the called germline gene at one end, perhaps through a read error. This chain uses TRBV6-5 with TRBJ2-1; D gene uncertain. This CDR3 is built from 10 residues. Germline assignment: CDR1 MNHEY and CDR2 SVGAGI. As DNA, the CDR3 is TGTGCCAGCAATTACGGTGAGCAGTTCTTC. Amino acid sequence: CASNYGEQFF.

This clone showed up just once. J is TRBJ2-3 and V is TRBV5-1; D may be TRBD1 (5 bases). The CDR3 contains 15 residues. Germline CDR1 reads SGHRS; CDR2 reads YFSETQ. V was clipped by 0 bases and J by 4 bases, with 12 bases between them. The DNA for the CDR3 is TGCGCCAGCAGCTTGGGTCAGGGAACGGCAGATACGCAGTATTTT. Translated: CASSLGQGTADTQYF.

The chain couples TRBV10-2 to TRBJ2-7, with a possible D match to TRBD1 (6 bases). The V and J ends lost 6 bases and 4 bases respectively, with 13 bases between them. Germline V gene lookup returns CDR1 WSHSY and CDR2 SAAADI. This CDR3 is 13 amino acids long. CDR3 bases: TGCGCCAGCAGACAGGGCTTAGAGTACGAGCAGTACTTC. Translation gives CASRQGLEYEQYF.

The rearrangement links TRBV19 to TRBJ2-1, with 12 positions matching TRBD2. The CDR3 covers 14 residues. Germline CDR1 is LNHDA and CDR2 is SQIVND (reference sequence). J gave up 6 bases and V 7 bases, and 4 bases lay outside the gene matches. The CDR3 nucleotides are TGTGCCAGTAATCTAGCGGGGGGGCCCAATGAGCAGTTCTTC. It encodes CASNLAGGPNEQFF.

In DNA form, the CDR3 reads TGTGCCAGCAGTACAGGGGTGGTCACTGAAGCTTTCTTT. The encoded protein is CASSTGVVTEAFF. The genes are TRBV6-1 and TRBJ1-1, with 7 bases identical to TRBD1. Germline V gene lookup returns CDR1 MNHNS and CDR2 SASEGT. Losses at the gene ends were 5 bases for V and 4 bases for J; bases not matched to a gene: 4. The CDR3 is made up of 13 amino acids.

The genes are TRBV6-4 and TRBJ1-2; D gene unclear. CDR1 and CDR2 (germline): MRHNA, SNTAGT. Deletions cut 0 bases from V and 6 bases from J, with 8 bases between. The CDR3 is 13 residues long. CDR3 sequence: CASSDSASHGYTF. CDR3 in DNA: TGTGCCAGCAGTGACTCGGCCTCGCATGGCTACACCTTC.

The chain uses TRBV11-2 and TRBJ1-2; maybe TRBD1 (5 bases). This CDR3 comprises 12 residues. Trimming stripped 3 bases from V and 7 bases from J, with 9 bases between. Germline V CDR1 and CDR2: SGHAT, FQNNGV. The CDR3 sequence: CASSLLGGGYTF. The CDR3 coding sequence is TGTGCCAGCAGCTTGCTGGGGGGTGGCTACACCTTC.

The chain couples TRBV2 to TRBJ1-2; 7 nucleotides align to TRBD1. CDR1 is SNHLY, CDR2 FYNNEI, per germline. This CDR3 has 14 amino acids. Trimming cost V 8 bases and J 8 bases; bases outside gene matches: 14. The CDR3 DNA is TGTGCCAGCCTCCTGGGCAGGGGGAGTGGGGGCTACACCTTC. Translating gives CASLLGRGSGGYTF.

V is TRBV25-1 and J is TRBJ1-2; no clear D gene. V was shortened by 1 base and J by 6 bases, with 18 bases between the two germline ends. The CDR3 sequence is 16 residues long. Germline assignment: CDR1 MGHDK and CDR2 SYGVNS. The CDR3 spells CASSELNTRAEHGYTF. CDR3 sequence (DNA): TGTGCCAGCAGTGAATTAAATACACGGGCTGAGCATGGCTACACCTTC.

The chain has TRBV5-1 and TRBJ1-2; possible D gene TRBD1, 6 bases. Trimming removed 0 bases from V and 2 bases from J, with 11 bases in between. CDR1 SGHRS and CDR2 YFSETQ come from the germline V gene. The CDR3 contains 15 residues. CDR3 in amino acids: CASSLGTVLNYGYTF. The CDR3 nucleotides read TGCGCCAGCAGCTTGGGGACAGTTTTAAACTATGGCTACACCTTC.

The chain has TRBV12-5 and TRBJ2-2; no reliable D call. From germline, CDR1 is LGHNT and CDR2 FRNRAP. V gave up 6 bases and J gave up 7 bases, with 3 bases separating them. The CDR3 loop spans 10 amino acids. The CDR3 nucleotides are TGTGCTAGTGGGGGCGGGGAGCTGTTTTTT. Its translation is CASGGGELFF.

The chain couples TRBV13 to TRBJ2-5; TRBD1 matches 7 bases. This CDR3 is built from 12 residues. V lost 4 bases, J lost 7 bases, and 3 bases stayed unmatched. Germline CDR1 reads PRHDT; CDR2 reads FYEKMQ (reference sequence). The CDR3 region is CASSSPGGTQYF. The CDR3 coding sequence is TGTGCCAGCAGCTCCCCAGGGGGGACCCAGTACTTC.

V and J are TRBV9 and TRBJ2-3, with D perhaps matching TRBD2 (6 bases). V was shortened by 0 bases and J by 3 bases, with 11 bases between the two germline ends. Germline V gives CDR1 SGDLS, CDR2 YYNGEE. The CDR3 has 15 amino acids. The CDR3 nucleotides are TGTGCCAGCAGCGTAGGGGACTTGATTACAGATACGCAGTATTTT. This gives the protein CASSVGDLITDTQYF.

V is TRBV7-2 and J is TRBJ1-5; D gene ambiguous. This CDR3 is 14 amino acids long. CDR1 and CDR2 (germline): SGHTA, FQGNSA. Trimming left V 3 bases short and J 0 bases short, with 6 bases between. CDR3 loop: CASSFSYSNQPQHF. The CDR3 region has the DNA TGTGCCAGCAGCTTTTCGTATAGCAATCAGCCCCAGCATTTT.